This TCR beta chain comes out of a study of blood T cell repertoires in COVID-19. On the study more broadly: From the United States, Italy and Spain came samples of acute and convalescent COVID-19.

Participants, about 18 to 90 years old, spanned around 25 US areas. Original data processing: From reference gene primer amplification, estimates of nucleated cell counts were derived. Produced via immunoSEQ multiplex PCR; TCRdb's table is partial and in-frame only. The V and J calls and clone size were taken over from that table, and D and trimming were inferred from the DNA. Of hundreds of thousands of clones detected, 85% to 90% appear once; the ten largest clones hold over 3.5%. The count of this clone is one. Sequences were obtained from PBMCs or T cells enriched from blood (not recorded which). This clonotype originated in a young man who had recovered from COVID-19.

The CDR3 DNA is TGTGCCAGCAGTGAAGGGCCCCAGCCCCAGCATTTT. Amino acid sequence: CASSEGPQPQHF. The chain joins TRBV6-1 to TRBJ1-5; unclear D gene. Germline values: CDR1 MNHNS, CDR2 SASEGT. The CDR3 covers 12 residues. V shed 1 base and J shed 7 bases, with 5 bases lying between them.